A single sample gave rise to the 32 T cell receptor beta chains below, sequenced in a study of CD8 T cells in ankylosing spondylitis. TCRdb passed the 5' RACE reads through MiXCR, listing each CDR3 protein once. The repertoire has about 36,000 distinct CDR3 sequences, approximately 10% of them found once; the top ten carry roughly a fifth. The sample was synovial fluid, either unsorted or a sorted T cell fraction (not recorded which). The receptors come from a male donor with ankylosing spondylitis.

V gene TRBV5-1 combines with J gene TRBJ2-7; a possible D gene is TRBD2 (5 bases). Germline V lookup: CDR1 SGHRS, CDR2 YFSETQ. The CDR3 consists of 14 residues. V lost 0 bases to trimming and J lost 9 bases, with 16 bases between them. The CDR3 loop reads CASSLGDYWFGQYF. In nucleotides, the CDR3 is TGCGCCAGCAGCTTGGGTGACTACTGGTTCGGGCAGTACTTC.

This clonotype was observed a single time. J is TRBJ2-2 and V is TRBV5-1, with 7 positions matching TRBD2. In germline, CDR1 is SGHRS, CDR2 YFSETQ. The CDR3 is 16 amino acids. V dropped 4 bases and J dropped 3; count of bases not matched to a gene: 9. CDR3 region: CASSRREWGDTGELFF. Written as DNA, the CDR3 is TGCGCCAGCAGCCGGCGGGAGTGGGGTGACACCGGGGAGCTGTTTTTT.

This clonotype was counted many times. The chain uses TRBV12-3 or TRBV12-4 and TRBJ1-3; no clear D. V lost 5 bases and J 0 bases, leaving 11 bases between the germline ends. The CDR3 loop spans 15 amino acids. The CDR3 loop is CASSRELDSGNTIYF. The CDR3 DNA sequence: TGTGCCAGCAGTCGGGAGCTAGACTCTGGAAACACCATATATTTT.

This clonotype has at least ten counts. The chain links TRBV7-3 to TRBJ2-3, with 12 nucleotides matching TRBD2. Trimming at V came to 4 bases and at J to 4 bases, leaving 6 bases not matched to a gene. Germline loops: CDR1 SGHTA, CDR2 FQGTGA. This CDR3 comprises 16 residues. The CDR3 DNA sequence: TGTGCCAGCAGCTCCGCACTAGCGGGAGGATCAGATACGCAGTATTTT. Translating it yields CASSSALAGGSDTQYF.

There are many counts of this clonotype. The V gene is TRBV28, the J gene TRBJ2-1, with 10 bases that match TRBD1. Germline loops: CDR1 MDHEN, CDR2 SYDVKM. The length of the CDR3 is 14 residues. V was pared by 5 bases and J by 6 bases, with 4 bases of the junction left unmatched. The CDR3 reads CASSRQGAGNEQFF. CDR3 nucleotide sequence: TGTGCCAGCAGTCGACAGGGGGCGGGCAATGAGCAGTTCTTC.

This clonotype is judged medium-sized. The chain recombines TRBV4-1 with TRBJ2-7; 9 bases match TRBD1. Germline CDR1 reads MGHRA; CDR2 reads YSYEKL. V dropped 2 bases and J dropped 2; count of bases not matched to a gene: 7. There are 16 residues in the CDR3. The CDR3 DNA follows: TGCGCCAGCAGCCAAACCGGGACAGGGCGCACCTACGAGCAGTACTTC. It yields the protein CASSQTGTGRTYEQYF.

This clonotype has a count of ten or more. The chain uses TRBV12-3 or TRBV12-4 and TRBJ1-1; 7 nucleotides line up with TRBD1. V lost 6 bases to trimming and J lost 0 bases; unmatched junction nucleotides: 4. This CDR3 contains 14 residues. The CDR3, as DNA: TGTGCCAGCAGCCCGGGACAGATGAACACTGAAGCTTTCTTT. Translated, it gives CASSPGQMNTEAFF.

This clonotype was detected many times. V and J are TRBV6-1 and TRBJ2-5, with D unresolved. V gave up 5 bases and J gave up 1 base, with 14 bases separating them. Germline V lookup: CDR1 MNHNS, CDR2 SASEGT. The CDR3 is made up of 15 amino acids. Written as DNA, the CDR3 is TGTGCCAGCAGTCCCGGGCCGCTCCCCCAAGAGACCCAGTACTTC. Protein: CASSPGPLPQETQYF.

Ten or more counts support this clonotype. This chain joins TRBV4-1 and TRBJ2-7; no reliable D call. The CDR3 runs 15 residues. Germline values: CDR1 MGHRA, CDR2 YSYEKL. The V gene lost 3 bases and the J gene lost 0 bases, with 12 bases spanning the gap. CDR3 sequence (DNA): TGCGCCAGCAGCCAGGGTCGATTTGCCTCCTACGAGCAGTACTTC. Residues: CASSQGRFASYEQYF.

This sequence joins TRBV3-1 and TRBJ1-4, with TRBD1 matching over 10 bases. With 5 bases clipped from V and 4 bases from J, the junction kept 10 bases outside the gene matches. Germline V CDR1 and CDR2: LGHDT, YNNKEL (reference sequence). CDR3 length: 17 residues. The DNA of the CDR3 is TGTGCCAGCAGCTACCGGGACAGGGGTTTCGGTAATGAAAAACTGTTTTTT. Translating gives CASSYRDRGFGNEKLFF.

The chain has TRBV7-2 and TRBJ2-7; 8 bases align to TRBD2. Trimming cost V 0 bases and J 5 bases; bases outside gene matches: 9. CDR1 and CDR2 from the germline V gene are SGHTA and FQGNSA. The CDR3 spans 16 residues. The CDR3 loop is CASSLALPSGFNEQYF. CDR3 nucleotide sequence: TGTGCCAGCAGCTTAGCGCTACCTAGCGGGTTCAACGAGCAGTACTTC.

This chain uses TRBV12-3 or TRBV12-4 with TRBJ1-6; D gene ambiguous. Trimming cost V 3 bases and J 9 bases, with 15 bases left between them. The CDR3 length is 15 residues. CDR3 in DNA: TGTGCCAGCAGTTTTGTTCCGGGCGGGAGTTCACCCCTCCACTTT. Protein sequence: CASSFVPGGSSPLHF.

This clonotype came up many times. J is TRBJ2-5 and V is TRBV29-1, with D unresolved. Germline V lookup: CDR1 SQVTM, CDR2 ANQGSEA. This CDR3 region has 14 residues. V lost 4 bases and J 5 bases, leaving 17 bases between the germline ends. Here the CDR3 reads CSVVLGFVGETQYF. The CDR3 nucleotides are TGCAGCGTTGTTTTAGGGTTTGTGGGGGAGACCCAGTACTTC.

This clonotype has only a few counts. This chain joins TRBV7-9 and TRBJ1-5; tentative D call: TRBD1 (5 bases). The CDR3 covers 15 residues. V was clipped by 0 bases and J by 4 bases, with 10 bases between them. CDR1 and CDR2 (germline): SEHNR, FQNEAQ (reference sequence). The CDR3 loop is CASSLAEGFNQPQHF. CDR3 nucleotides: TGTGCCAGCAGCTTAGCGGAGGGGTTTAATCAGCCCCAGCATTTT.

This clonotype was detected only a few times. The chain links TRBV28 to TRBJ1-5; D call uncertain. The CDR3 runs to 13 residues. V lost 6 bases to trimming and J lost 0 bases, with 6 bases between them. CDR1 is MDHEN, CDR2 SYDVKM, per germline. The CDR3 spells CASRLGSNQPQHF. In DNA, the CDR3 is TGTGCCAGCAGGCTGGGTAGCAATCAGCCCCAGCATTTT.

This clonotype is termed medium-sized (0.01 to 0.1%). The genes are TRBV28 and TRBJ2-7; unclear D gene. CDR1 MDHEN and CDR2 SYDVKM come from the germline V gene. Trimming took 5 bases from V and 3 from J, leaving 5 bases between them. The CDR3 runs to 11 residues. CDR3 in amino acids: CASSDYYEQYF. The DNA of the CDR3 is TGTGCCAGCAGTGATTACTACGAGCAGTACTTC.

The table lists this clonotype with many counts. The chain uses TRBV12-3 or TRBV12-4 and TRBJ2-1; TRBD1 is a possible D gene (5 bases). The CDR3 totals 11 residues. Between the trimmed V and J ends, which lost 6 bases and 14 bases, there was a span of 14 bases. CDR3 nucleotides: TGTGCCAGCAGATTCGGGTCCAGGGAGTTCTTC. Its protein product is CASRFGSREFF.

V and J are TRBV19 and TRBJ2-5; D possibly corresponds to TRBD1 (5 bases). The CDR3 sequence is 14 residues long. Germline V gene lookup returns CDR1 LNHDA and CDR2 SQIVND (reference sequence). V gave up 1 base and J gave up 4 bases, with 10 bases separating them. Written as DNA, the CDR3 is TGTGCCAGTAGTATAGTTCAGGGTTCAGAGACCCAGTACTTC. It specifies CASSIVQGSETQYF.

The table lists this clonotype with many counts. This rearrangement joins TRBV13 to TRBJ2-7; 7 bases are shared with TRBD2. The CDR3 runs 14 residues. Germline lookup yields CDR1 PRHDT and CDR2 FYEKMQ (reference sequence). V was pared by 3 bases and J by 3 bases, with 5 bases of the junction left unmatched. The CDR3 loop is CASSFGRGDYEQYF. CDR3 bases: TGTGCCAGCAGCTTCGGCCGGGGGGACTACGAGCAGTACTTC. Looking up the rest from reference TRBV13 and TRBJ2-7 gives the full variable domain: AAGVIQSPRHLIKEKRETATLKCYPIPRHDTVYWYQQGPGQDPQFLISFYEKMQSDKGSIPDRFSAQQFSDYHSELNMSSLELGDSALYFCASSFGRGDYEQYFGPGTRLTVT.

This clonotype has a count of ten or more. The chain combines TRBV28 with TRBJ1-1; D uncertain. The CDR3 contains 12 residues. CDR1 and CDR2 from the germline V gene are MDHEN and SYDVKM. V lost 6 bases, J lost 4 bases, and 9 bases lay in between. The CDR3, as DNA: TGTGCCAGCAGCATGGAAGTCACTGAAGCTTTCTTT. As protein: CASSMEVTEAFF. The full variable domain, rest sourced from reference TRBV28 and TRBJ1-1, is DVKVTQSSRYLVKRTGEKVFLECVQDMDHENMFWYRQDPGLGLRLIYFSYDVKMKEKGDIPEGYSVSREKKERFSLILESASTNQTSMYLCASSMEVTEAFFGQGTRLTVV.

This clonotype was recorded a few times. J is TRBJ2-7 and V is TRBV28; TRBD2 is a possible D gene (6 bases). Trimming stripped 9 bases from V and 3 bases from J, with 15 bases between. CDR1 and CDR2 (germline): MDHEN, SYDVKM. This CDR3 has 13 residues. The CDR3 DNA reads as TGTGCCAGTAAGGGACTCCCAGACTACGAGCAGTACTTC. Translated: CASKGLPDYEQYF.

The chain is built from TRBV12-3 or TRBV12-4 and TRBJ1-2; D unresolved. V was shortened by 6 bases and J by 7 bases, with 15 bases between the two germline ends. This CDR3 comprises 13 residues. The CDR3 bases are TGTGCCAGCAGGGATAGAGGGCTCGGTGGCTACACCTTC. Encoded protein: CASRDRGLGGYTF.

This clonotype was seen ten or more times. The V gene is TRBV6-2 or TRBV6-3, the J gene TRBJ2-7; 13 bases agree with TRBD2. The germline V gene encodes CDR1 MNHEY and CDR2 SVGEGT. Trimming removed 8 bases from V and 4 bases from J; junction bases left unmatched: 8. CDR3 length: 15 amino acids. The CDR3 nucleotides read TGTGCCAGCGGAAGGACTAGCGGGAGCGGTTACGAGCAGTACTTC. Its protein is CASGRTSGSGYEQYF.

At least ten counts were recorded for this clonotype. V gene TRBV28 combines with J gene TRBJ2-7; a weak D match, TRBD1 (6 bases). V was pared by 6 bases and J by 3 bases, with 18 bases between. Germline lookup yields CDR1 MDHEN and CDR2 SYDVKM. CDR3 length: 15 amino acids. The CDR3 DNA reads TGTGCCAGCAGATCCGGGACAAGGGCCTTCTACGAGCAGTACTTC. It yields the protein CASRSGTRAFYEQYF.

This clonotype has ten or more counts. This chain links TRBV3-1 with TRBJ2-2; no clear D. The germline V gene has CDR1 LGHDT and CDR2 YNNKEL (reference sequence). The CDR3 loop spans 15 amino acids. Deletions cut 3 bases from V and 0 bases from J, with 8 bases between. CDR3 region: CASSHPTPNTGELFF. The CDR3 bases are TGTGCCAGCAGCCACCCCACCCCGAACACCGGGGAGCTGTTTTTT.

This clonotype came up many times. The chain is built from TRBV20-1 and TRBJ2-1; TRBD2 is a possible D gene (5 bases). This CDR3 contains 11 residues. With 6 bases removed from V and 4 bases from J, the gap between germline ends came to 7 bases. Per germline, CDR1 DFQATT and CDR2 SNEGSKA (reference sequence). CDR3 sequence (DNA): TGCAGTGCCCTAGCATACAATGAGCAGTTCTTC. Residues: CSALAYNEQFF.

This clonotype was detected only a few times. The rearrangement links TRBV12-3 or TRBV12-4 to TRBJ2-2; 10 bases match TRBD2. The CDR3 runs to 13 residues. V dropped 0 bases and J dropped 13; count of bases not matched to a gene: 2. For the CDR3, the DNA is TGTGCCAGCAGTTTAGCGCTAGCGGGAGCGCTGTTTTTT. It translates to CASSLALAGALFF.

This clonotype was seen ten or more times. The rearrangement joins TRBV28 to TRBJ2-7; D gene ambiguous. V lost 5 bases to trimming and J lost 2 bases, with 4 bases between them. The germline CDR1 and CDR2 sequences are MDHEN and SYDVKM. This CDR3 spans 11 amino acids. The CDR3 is CASSMTYEQYF. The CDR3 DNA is TGTGCCAGCAGTATGACCTACGAGCAGTACTTC.

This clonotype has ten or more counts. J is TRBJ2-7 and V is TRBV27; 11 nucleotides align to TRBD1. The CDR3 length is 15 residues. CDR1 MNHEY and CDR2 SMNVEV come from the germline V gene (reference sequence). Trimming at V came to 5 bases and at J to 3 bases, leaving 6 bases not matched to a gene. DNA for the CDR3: TGTGCCAGCAGTGCCACCGGGACAGGGGGCTACGAGCAGTACTTC. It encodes CASSATGTGGYEQYF.

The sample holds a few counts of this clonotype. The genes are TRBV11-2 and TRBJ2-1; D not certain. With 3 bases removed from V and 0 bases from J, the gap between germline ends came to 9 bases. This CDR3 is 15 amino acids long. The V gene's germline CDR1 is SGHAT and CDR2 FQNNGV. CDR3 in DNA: TGTGCCAGCAGCTTCGAGGCTAACTCCTACAATGAGCAGTTCTTC. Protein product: CASSFEANSYNEQFF.

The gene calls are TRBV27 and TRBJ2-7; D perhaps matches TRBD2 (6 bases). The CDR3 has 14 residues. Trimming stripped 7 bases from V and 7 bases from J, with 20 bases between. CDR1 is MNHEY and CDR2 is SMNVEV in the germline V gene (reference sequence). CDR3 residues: CASKESGLNREQYF. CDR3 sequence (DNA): TGTGCCAGCAAAGAGTCCGGACTAAACAGGGAGCAGTACTTC.

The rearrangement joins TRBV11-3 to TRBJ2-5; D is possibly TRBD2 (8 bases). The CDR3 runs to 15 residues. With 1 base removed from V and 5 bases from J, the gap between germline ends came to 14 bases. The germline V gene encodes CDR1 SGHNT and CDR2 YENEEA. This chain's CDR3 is CASSLGPGGGETQYF. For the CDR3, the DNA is TGTGCCAGCAGCTTAGGCCCGGGAGGGGGCGAGACCCAGTACTTC.